These T cell receptor beta chains were read from a single sample in a study of CD8 T cells in ankylosing spondylitis. MiXCR was run by TCRdb on the 5' RACE reads, yielding one entry per CDR3 protein. The table has under 950,000 distinct CDR3 sequences, roughly 19% seen once. Sequences were obtained from blood, either unsorted or a sorted T cell fraction (not recorded which). Receptors were obtained from a male donor with ankylosing spondylitis. Both conserved end residues are part of each CDR3. A D gene is named only where the DNA matches it firmly. Clone size is not always given. Where it is, it says once, few, many or a class for expanded clones.

clone_size	v_call	d_call	j_call	cdr3_nt	cdr3_aa
many	TRBV2	-	TRBJ2-1	TGTGCCAGCAGTGATCCCGGGCCACGCTCCTACAATGAGCAGTTCTTC	CASSDPGPRSYNEQFF
-	TRBV4-2	TRBD2	TRBJ2-7	TGTGCCAGCAGCCCATCTAGCGGGAGTCTCCACGAGCAGTACTTC	CASSPSSGSLHEQYF
few	TRBV3-1	TRBD1	TRBJ2-7	TGTGCCAGCAGCCCGACCACAGGGGACCCGTTTTACGAGCAGTACTTC	CASSPTTGDPFYEQYF
-	TRBV7-9	-	TRBJ1-1	TGTGCCAGCAGCTCCCCACAACGGAGCACTGAAGCTTTCTTT	CASSSPQRSTEAFF
-	TRBV7-9	-	TRBJ2-1	TGTGCCCTCAACTGGGGGGAAGCCCCCTACAATGAGCAGTTCTTC	CALNWGEAPYNEQFF
-	TRBV6-1	TRBD2	TRBJ2-3	TGTGCCAGCAGTGTTGGGACTAGCGGGGGTAATACGCAGTATTTT	CASSVGTSGGNTQYF
few	TRBV9	-	TRBJ2-7	TGTGCCAGCAGCGTAGCTGGCCTACCGAGCTACGAGCAGTACTTC	CASSVAGLPSYEQYF
many	TRBV29-1	-	TRBJ2-1	TGCAGCGTCCAGTTAGACCCCTCTAGGTCGTTCTTC	CSVQLDPSRSFF
-	TRBV4-1	TRBD1	TRBJ1-2	TGCGCCAGCAGCCAAGATGGGACAGAAAACTATGGCTACACCTTC	CASSQDGTENYGYTF
-	TRBV29-1	-	TRBJ2-2	TGCAGTGGGGCGGATGCTAACACCGGGGAGCTGTTTTTT	CSGADANTGELFF
few	TRBV4-1	-	TRBJ1-5	TGCGCCAGCAGCCCTCTATGGCAGGGTGCTCCTAATAGCAATCAGCCCCAGCATTTT	CASSPLWQGAPNSNQPQHF
-	TRBV6-5	-	TRBJ2-6	TGTGCCAGCAGTTACTCGGTGGGCGTACGTGGGGCCAACGTCCTGACTTTC	CASSYSVGVRGANVLTF
-	TRBV11-2	-	TRBJ2-2	TGTGCCAGCAGCTTTTATGCGAGGGGCACCGGGGAGCTGTTTTTT	CASSFYARGTGELFF
many	TRBV12-3/TRBV12-4	-	TRBJ2-2	TGTGCCAGCAGTTTATATTTAGGGGCCGGGGAGCTGTTTTTT	CASSLYLGAGELFF
few	TRBV20-1	TRBD2	TRBJ2-1	TGCAGTGCTCGACGGGGGAGGGCCGGATACAATGAGCAGTTCTTC	CSARRGRAGYNEQFF
few	TRBV27	-	TRBJ2-6	TGTGCCAGCAGTTTATGGGCAGGACTACGTGGGGCCAACGTCCTGACTTTC	CASSLWAGLRGANVLTF
-	TRBV3-1	-	TRBJ2-3	TGTGCCAGCAGCCAAGATGGGACGCAGTATTTT	CASSQDGTQYF
few	TRBV29-1	-	TRBJ2-3	TGCAGCGTCCGGGGGAATCCAGATACGCAGTATTTT	CSVRGNPDTQYF
-	TRBV12-3/TRBV12-4	-	TRBJ2-7	TGTGCCAGCACCCCCAATGGGGGGCAAGGTCAGCAGTACTTC	CASTPNGGQGQQYF
once	TRBV7-3	-	TRBJ2-1	TGTGCCAGCAGCAGAGGGGAACGGTACAATGAGCAGTTCTTC	CASSRGERYNEQFF
many	TRBV12-3/TRBV12-4	-	TRBJ1-2	TGTGCCAGCAGTTTAAGTGGCTCCGGGGAGGATGGCTACACCTTC	CASSLSGSGEDGYTF
-	TRBV10-2	-	TRBJ1-6	TGCGCCAGTCAGGGGCCCTCCAATAATTCACCCCTCCACTTT	CASQGPSNNSPLHF
-	TRBV29-1	-	TRBJ1-1	TGCAGCGTTGAAAGGCCGAGCGGTGAAGCTTTCTTT	CSVERPSGEAFF
many	TRBV7-9	-	TRBJ1-1	TGTGCCAGCAGCCGACGCGAGAACACTGAAGCTTTCTTT	CASSRRENTEAFF
many	TRBV4-2	TRBD2	TRBJ2-3	TGTGCCAGCAGCCAAGAGCGGGAGAGGAGCACGCAGTATTTT	CASSQERERSTQYF
-	TRBV12-3/TRBV12-4	-	TRBJ2-7	TGTGCCAGCAGTTTACATGGGGGCCGCTACGAGCAGTACTTC	CASSLHGGRYEQYF
-	TRBV18	TRBD2	TRBJ2-3	TGTGCCAGCTCACCATCACTAGCGAGTTCCACAGATACGCAGTATTTT	CASSPSLASSTDTQYF
-	TRBV28	TRBD2	TRBJ2-3	TGTGCCAGCAGCATGACTAGCGGGAGCGCAGATACGCAGTATTTT	CASSMTSGSADTQYF
-	TRBV7-3	-	TRBJ2-7	TGTGCCAGCAGCTTAATCGGGAATCCCCACGAGCAGTACTTC	CASSLIGNPHEQYF
-	TRBV3-1	-	TRBJ2-1	TGTGCCAGCAGCCATCAGGGGGGGAATGAGCAGTTCTTC	CASSHQGGNEQFF
-	TRBV27	-	TRBJ1-5	TGTGCCAGCAGTCCAACAGGTACAATATTTTCCAATCAGCCCCAGCATTTT	CASSPTGTIFSNQPQHF
-	TRBV7-9	-	TRBJ2-7	TGTGCCAGCAGCCAACAGGGACACGAGCAGTACTTC	CASSQQGHEQYF